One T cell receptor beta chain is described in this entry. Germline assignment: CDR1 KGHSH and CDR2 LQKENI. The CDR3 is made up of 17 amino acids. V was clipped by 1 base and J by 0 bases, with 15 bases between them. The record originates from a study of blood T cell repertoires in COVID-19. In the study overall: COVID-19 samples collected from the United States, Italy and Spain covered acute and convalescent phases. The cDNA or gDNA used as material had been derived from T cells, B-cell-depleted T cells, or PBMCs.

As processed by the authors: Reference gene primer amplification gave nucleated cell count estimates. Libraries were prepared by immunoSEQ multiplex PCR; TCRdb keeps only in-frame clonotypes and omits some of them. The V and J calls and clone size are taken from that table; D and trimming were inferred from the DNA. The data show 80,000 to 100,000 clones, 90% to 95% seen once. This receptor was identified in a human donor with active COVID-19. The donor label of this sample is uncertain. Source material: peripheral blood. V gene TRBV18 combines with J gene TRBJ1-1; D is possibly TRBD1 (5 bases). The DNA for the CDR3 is TGTGCCAGCTCACCACGATCGGACACCGGCCTGAACACTGAAGCTTTCTTT. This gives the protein CASSPRSDTGLNTEAFF. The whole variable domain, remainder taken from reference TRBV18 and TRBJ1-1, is NAGVMQNPRHLVRRRGQEARLRCSPMKGHSHVYWYRQLPEEGLKFMVYLQKENIIDESGMPKERFSAEFPKEGPSILRIQQVVRGDSAAYFCASSPRSDTGLNTEAFFGQGTRLTVV.